This entry is about one T cell receptor beta chain. Germline CDR1 is SGHRS and CDR2 is YFSETQ. V lost 5 bases to trimming and J lost 0 bases, with 9 bases between them. The CDR3 is 14 residues long. These data belong to a study of technical replicates of blood from a handful of donors. Clones were sequenced by immunoSEQ multiplex PCR, and TCRdb holds only the in-frame ones, with some missing. Among 85,000 to 100,000 clones listed, 95% were seen once. Source material: T cells isolated from PBMCs. The receptor was derived from a human donor in good health. V and J are TRBV5-1 and TRBJ2-1; D remains ambiguous. CDR3 sequence (DNA): TGCGCCAGCAGGCCTGCGAGCTCCTACAATGAGCAGTTCTTC. It specifies CASRPASSYNEQFF.